These 19 T cell receptor beta chains share one sample of origin, sequenced in a study of blood T cell repertoires in COVID-19. Libraries were prepared by immunoSEQ multiplex PCR; TCRdb keeps only in-frame clonotypes and omits some of them. In the table there are 100,000 to 150,000 clones, 85% of which are singletons. Sequenced input: peripheral blood. The source is a woman aged 80 or over with acute or convalescent COVID-19.

This chain uses TRBV2 with TRBJ1-5; 7 positions agree with TRBD1. The J segment lost 4 bases and the V segment lost 5 bases, leaving 5 bases of the junction unmatched. The length of the CDR3 is 14 residues. From germline, CDR1 is SNHLY and CDR2 FYNNEI. The CDR3 region is CASSQQGWNQPQHF. CDR3 in DNA: TGTGCCAGCAGTCAACAGGGGTGGAATCAGCCCCAGCATTTT. The variable domain in full, with the rest retrieved from reference TRBV2 and TRBJ1-5, is EPEVTQTPSHQVTQMGQEVILRCVPISNHLYFYWYRQILGQKVEFLVSFYNNEISEKSEIFDDQFSVERPDGSNFTLKIRSTKLEDSAMYFCASSQQGWNQPQHFGDGTRLSIL.

This clone appeared a few times. This CDR3 reads CSVCLTLTQVEAFF. The CDR3 DNA sequence: TGCAGCGTCTGCCTCACCCTCACCCAGGTTGAAGCTTTCTTT. The chain links TRBV29-1 to TRBJ1-1; unclear D gene. V dropped 6 bases and J dropped 7 bases, with 21 bases sitting between them. The CDR3 is made up of 14 amino acids. Germline loops: CDR1 SQVTM, CDR2 ANQGSEA.

This rearrangement joins TRBV5-4 to TRBJ2-3, with 8 bases identical to TRBD1. Per the germline V gene, CDR1 is SGHNT and CDR2 is YYREEE (reference sequence). The CDR3 length is 15 residues. The J segment lost 5 bases and the V segment lost 2 bases, leaving 7 bases of the junction unmatched. The DNA of the CDR3 is TGTGCCAGCAGCTTCCAGGGGGCAGGGATAGATACGCAGTATTTT. It yields the protein CASSFQGAGIDTQYF.

The CDR3 loop is CASSRKGAAMNTEAFF. The DNA of the CDR3 is TGTGCCAGCAGCCGAAAGGGGGCGGCCATGAACACTGAAGCTTTCTTT. This chain connects TRBV4-2 to TRBJ1-1; 7 nucleotides line up with TRBD1. V lost 4 bases and J lost 0; bases outside the gene matches: 8. Germline-derived CDR1 and CDR2 are LGHNA and YNFKEQ. The CDR3 contains 16 residues.

This chain uses TRBV10-3 with TRBJ1-1, with TRBD1 as a possible D gene (5 bases). Trimming stripped 2 bases from V and 1 base from J, with 8 bases between. This CDR3 contains 14 residues. Germline V gene lookup returns CDR1 ENHRY and CDR2 SYGVKD. CDR3 DNA: TGTGCCATCAGTGAGAAGGGGCCGAACACTGAAGCTTTCTTT. Its translation is CAISEKGPNTEAFF.

This chain joins TRBV28 and TRBJ1-2; a possible D gene is TRBD1 (5 bases). The CDR3 extends over 12 amino acids. The germline V gene has CDR1 MDHEN and CDR2 SYDVKM. Trimming took off 6 bases at V and 3 bases at J, with 8 bases between the two ends. CDR3 in DNA: TGTGCCAGCAGCCCAGGGTACTATGGCTACACCTTC. This encodes CASSPGYYGYTF.

This clone occurred once. The chain employs TRBV28 and TRBJ2-2; D gene ambiguous. The CDR3 sequence is 13 residues long. In germline, CDR1 is MDHEN, CDR2 SYDVKM. Trimming removed 3 bases at V and 5 bases at J, with 7 bases between. The CDR3 loop reads CASSFWPTGELFF. The CDR3 coding sequence is TGTGCCAGCAGTTTCTGGCCTACCGGGGAGCTGTTTTTT.

Written as DNA, the CDR3 is TGTGCCAGTAGTATAGAATTGAGGGTTGGAGGCAATCAGCCCCAGCATTTT. It translates to CASSIELRVGGNQPQHF. J is TRBJ1-5 and V is TRBV19; D is ambiguous. This CDR3 region has 17 residues. Between the trimmed V and J ends, which lost 0 bases and 2 bases, there was a span of 14 bases. Germline V gene lookup returns CDR1 LNHDA and CDR2 SQIVND (reference sequence).

The gene calls are TRBV25-1 and TRBJ2-6; tentative D call: TRBD2 (5 bases). The ends were cut back, 5 bases at V and 5 bases at J, with 16 bases in the middle. Germline loops: CDR1 MGHDK, CDR2 SYGVNS. CDR3 size: 16 residues. CDR3 coding DNA: TGTGCCAGCAGTTCCCTCGACCGGGGATGGGCCAACGTCCTGACTTTC. Its translation is CASSSLDRGWANVLTF.

The J gene is TRBJ2-1, the V gene TRBV13; TRBD1 agrees at 9 bases. J was trimmed by 10 bases and V by 5 bases; bases with no gene match: 6. Germline loops: CDR1 PRHDT, CDR2 FYEKMQ (reference sequence). This CDR3 contains 13 residues. The CDR3 nucleotides are TGTGCCAGCAGCCCCACAGGGGGCAAGGAGCAGTTCTTC. Amino acid sequence: CASSPTGGKEQFF.

CDR3 sequence: CASDLSGGDQPQHF. In nucleotides, the CDR3 is TGTGCCAGCGATCTCAGTGGGGGGGATCAGCCCCAGCATTTT. The V gene is TRBV18, the J gene TRBJ1-5, with D possibly being TRBD1 (5 bases). The germline gives CDR1 KGHSH, CDR2 LQKENI. Trimming pared 8 bases from V and 5 bases from J, leaving 16 bases between. The CDR3 extends over 14 amino acids.

The chain carries TRBV6-6 and TRBJ2-7; D is ambiguous. This CDR3 has 15 amino acids. V was cut by 6 bases and J by 0 bases, with 15 bases left in between. The V gene's germline CDR1 is MNHNY and CDR2 SVGAGI (reference sequence). The CDR3 loop is CASRPTPSSSYEQYV. CDR3 in DNA: TGTGCCAGCAGGCCGACACCTTCTTCCTCCTACGAGCAGTACGTC.

The gene calls are TRBV28 and TRBJ2-1, with 11 bases matching TRBD2. The trim removed 5 bases at V and 4 bases at J, leaving 7 bases unmatched. Germline CDR1 reads MDHEN; CDR2 reads SYDVKM. The CDR3 has 16 amino acids. CDR3 protein: CASSAQLAGAYNEQFF. CDR3 coding DNA: TGTGCCAGCAGTGCCCAACTAGCGGGGGCATACAATGAGCAGTTCTTC.

V gene TRBV7-9 combines with J gene TRBJ1-6, with 7 bases matching TRBD1. The ends lost 2 bases at V and 3 bases at J; junction bases unmatched: 1. Germline CDR1 and CDR2: SEHNR and FQNEAQ (reference sequence). There are 15 residues in the CDR3. CDR3 region: CASSLRQGYNSPLHF. CDR3 nucleotide sequence: TGTGCCAGCAGCTTAAGACAGGGCTATAATTCACCCCTCCACTTT.

The genes are TRBV5-1 and TRBJ1-2, with TRBD1 matching 7 bases. V gave up 7 bases and J gave up 9 bases; unmatched junction bases: 15. The CDR3 contains 14 residues. From germline, CDR1 is SGHRS and CDR2 YFSETQ. The CDR3 here is CASHTGTARVSYTF. The CDR3, as DNA: TGCGCCAGCCATACAGGGACAGCGCGAGTGAGCTACACCTTC.

V is TRBV3-1 (or the pseudogene TRBV3-2) and J is TRBJ1-5; a weak D match, TRBD1 (5 bases). Trimming shortened V by 4 bases and J by 0 bases, and 10 bases separated the two germline ends. The CDR3 length is 15 residues. CDR1 is LGHDT and CDR2 is YNNKEL in the germline V gene (reference sequence). CDR3 region: CASSRGDNSNQPQHF. CDR3 sequence (DNA): TGTGCCAGCAGCCGGGGGGATAATAGCAATCAGCCCCAGCATTTT.

The rearrangement links TRBV2 to TRBJ2-7, with D possibly TRBD1 on 6 matching bases. CDR3 length: 13 residues. Trimming cost V 4 bases and J 3 bases, with 10 bases left between them. Per the germline V gene, CDR1 is SNHLY and CDR2 is FYNNEI. CDR3 DNA sequence: TGTGCCAGCAGTGGGGGACAAATCTACGAGCAGTACGTC. Encoded protein: CASSGGQIYEQYV.

The V call is TRBV9, the J call TRBJ1-4; TRBD1 might be the D (6 bases). With 1 base removed from V and 4 bases from J, the gap between germline ends came to 11 bases. The CDR3 covers 15 residues. CDR1 and CDR2 (germline): SGDLS, YYNGEE. CDR3 amino acids: CASSVSTGNNEKLFF. The CDR3 coding sequence is TGTGCCAGCAGCGTAAGCACAGGGAATAATGAAAAACTGTTTTTT.

This chain joins TRBV27 and TRBJ1-1; D call uncertain. The CDR3 runs 13 residues. CDR1 and CDR2 from the germline V gene are MNHEY and SMNVEV (reference sequence). V was trimmed by 2 bases and J by 1 base, leaving 5 bases between them. CDR3 residues: CASSLGRNTEAFF. CDR3 DNA: TGTGCCAGCAGTTTAGGGCGGAACACTGAAGCTTTCTTT.